A selection of T cell receptor beta chains follows, all from one sample in a study of shared clonotypes between healthy human individuals. The assay was immunoSEQ multiplex PCR, and TCRdb's table has in-frame clones only and misses some. Found here are 2 million to 2.5 million clones, around 92% of them singletons; the top ten hold approximately 0.4%. The source material was naive CD4+ T cells from PBMCs. The receptors derive from a man between 18 and 35 years old in good health. Some clones in this sample may be carry-over from other donors' samples. Both conserved end residues are part of each CDR3. The D gene is left open where the match is weak. Not all rows give a size; the values are once, few, many and, for expanded clones, a class.

D: TRBD2
size: once
J: TRBJ2-1
V: TRBV27
CDR3: CAVSSGAYNEQFF
DNA: TGTGCCGTCTCTAGCGGGGCCTACAATGAGCAGTTCTTC

D: .
size: .
J: TRBJ1-1
V: TRBV28
CDR3: CASSARDPVDTEAFF
DNA: TGTGCCAGCAGTGCCCGGGACCCCGTGGACACTGAAGCTTTCTTT

D: TRBD2
size: once
J: TRBJ2-1
V: TRBV28
CDR3: CASSAPGLATHNEQFF
DNA: TGTGCCAGCAGTGCCCCGGGACTAGCGACCCACAATGAGCAGTTCTTC

D: .
size: .
J: TRBJ1-2
V: TRBV19
CDR3: CASRDRANYGYTF
DNA: TGTGCCAGTCGGGATAGGGCGAACTATGGCTACACCTTC

D: TRBD1
size: .
J: TRBJ1-4
V: TRBV5-4
CDR3: CASSLAGQGLGKLFF
DNA: TGTGCCAGCAGCTTGGCCGGACAGGGGTTAGGAAAACTGTTTTTT

D: TRBD1
size: .
J: TRBJ1-5
V: TRBV28
CDR3: CASRASGGLNQPQHF
DNA: TGTGCCAGCAGGGCGTCAGGGGGCCTCAATCAGCCCCAGCATTTT

D: .
size: .
J: TRBJ2-3
V: TRBV25-1
CDR3: CASSEWGSTDTQYF
DNA: TGTGCCAGCAGTGAATGGGGTAGCACAGATACGCAGTATTTT

D: .
size: .
J: TRBJ1-5
V: TRBV7-2
CDR3: CASSLLGPSQPQHF
DNA: TGTGCCAGCAGCTTACTAGGGCCCAGTCAGCCCCAGCATTTT

D: .
size: .
J: TRBJ2-7
V: TRBV29-1
CDR3: CSVLVSGLQQYF
DNA: TGCAGCGTGTTGGTGTCAGGTCTACAGCAGTACTTC

D: .
size: .
J: TRBJ2-2
V: TRBV7-2
CDR3: CASSPRLANTGELFF
DNA: TGTGCCAGCAGCCCCCGACTAGCGAACACCGGGGAGCTGTTTTTT

D: .
size: few
J: TRBJ2-2
V: TRBV15
CDR3: CATSRVVTGELFF
DNA: TGTGCCACCAGCAGGGTTGTGACCGGGGAGCTGTTTTTT

D: TRBD1
size: .
J: TRBJ1-3
V: TRBV7-9
CDR3: CATLHPTGQGGDSGNTIYF
DNA: TGTGCCACCTTGCACCCAACGGGACAGGGGGGGGACTCTGGAAACACCATATATTTT

D: TRBD2
size: .
J: TRBJ2-1
V: TRBV27
CDR3: CASSLSQREYSYNEQFF
DNA: TGTGCCAGCAGTTTATCCCAGCGGGAGTACTCCTACAATGAGCAGTTCTTC

D: .
size: .
J: TRBJ2-7
V: TRBV5-4
CDR3: CASSLFGYEQYF
DNA: TGTGCCAGCAGCTTGTTCGGTTACGAGCAGTACTTC

D: .
size: .
J: TRBJ2-4
V: TRBV30
CDR3: CAWSRKTVAKNIQYF
DNA: TGTGCCTGGAGCAGGAAGACTGTAGCCAAAAACATTCAGTACTTC

D: TRBD1
size: .
J: TRBJ1-1
V: TRBV9
CDR3: CASSREGALDTEAFF
DNA: TGTGCCAGCAGCCGAGAGGGGGCCCTTGACACTGAAGCTTTCTTT

D: .
size: .
J: TRBJ1-1
V: TRBV4-1
CDR3: CASSQGPMNTEAFF
DNA: TGCGCCAGCAGCCAGGGACCAATGAACACTGAAGCTTTCTTT

D: .
size: .
J: TRBJ2-5
V: TRBV7-2
CDR3: CASSSPHRAQETQYF
DNA: TGTGCCAGCAGCTCCCCCCACAGGGCTCAGGAGACCCAGTACTTC

D: .
size: .
J: TRBJ1-3
V: TRBV11-3
CDR3: CASSTEQGNTIYF
DNA: TGTGCCAGCAGCACCGAACAGGGAAACACCATATATTTT

D: .
size: .
J: TRBJ1-5
V: TRBV28
CDR3: CASSESDGGNQPQHF
DNA: TGTGCCAGCAGCGAAAGCGATGGGGGCAATCAGCCCCAGCATTTT

D: TRBD1
size: .
J: TRBJ2-3
V: TRBV27
CDR3: CASSRGQGPTDTQYF
DNA: TGTGCCAGCAGTAGGGGACAGGGCCCCACAGATACGCAGTATTTT

D: .
size: .
J: TRBJ1-5
V: TRBV2
CDR3: CASSEGAGNQPQHF
DNA: TGTGCCAGCAGTGAAGGGGCCGGCAATCAGCCCCAGCATTTT

D: TRBD2
size: .
J: TRBJ2-3
V: TRBV28
CDR3: CASSPGGISTDTQYF
DNA: TGTGCCAGCAGCCCGGGGGGGATTAGCACAGATACGCAGTATTTT

D: TRBD2
size: .
J: TRBJ2-7
V: TRBV4-2
CDR3: CASSQGLAGVVEQYF
DNA: TGTGCCAGCAGCCAAGGGCTAGCGGGAGTGGTAGAGCAGTACTTC

D: .
size: .
J: TRBJ1-2
V: TRBV7-2
CDR3: CASSLGSGRRTNYGYTF
DNA: TGTGCCAGCAGCTTAGGGTCGGGACGACGAACTAACTATGGCTACACCTTC

D: .
size: .
J: TRBJ1-5
V: TRBV28
CDR3: CASSYSGLPSNQPQHF
DNA: TGTGCCAGCAGTTACTCAGGACTACCTAGCAATCAGCCCCAGCATTTT

D: .
size: .
J: TRBJ2-1
V: TRBV29-1
CDR3: CSVGGLAGEQFF
DNA: TGCAGCGTGGGGGGACTGGCGGGTGAGCAGTTCTTC

D: TRBD1
size: .
J: TRBJ2-2
V: TRBV5-1
CDR3: CASSRGRDTGELFF
DNA: TGCGCCAGCAGCAGGGGGCGCGACACCGGGGAGCTGTTTTTT

D: .
size: .
J: TRBJ1-6
V: TRBV30
CDR3: CAWRRDTYNSPLHF
DNA: TGTGCCTGGAGAAGGGATACCTATAATTCACCCCTCCACTTT

D: .
size: .
J: TRBJ2-2
V: TRBV6-5
CDR3: CASSPGGPNTGELFF
DNA: TGTGCCAGCTCTCCTGGGGGGCCCAACACCGGGGAGCTGTTTTTT

D: .
size: .
J: TRBJ2-6
V: TRBV28
CDR3: CASSRNTGGANVLTF
DNA: TGTGCCAGCAGCCGGAACACAGGTGGGGCCAACGTCCTGACTTTC

D: .
size: .
J: TRBJ1-3
V: TRBV28
CDR3: CASTSGIISGNTIYF
DNA: TGTGCCAGCACCTCCGGGATAATCTCTGGAAACACCATATATTTT

D: TRBD2
size: .
J: TRBJ2-5
V: TRBV7-2
CDR3: CASSPTGGSETQYF
DNA: TGTGCCAGCAGCCCTACGGGGGGTTCAGAGACCCAGTACTTC

D: .
size: once
J: TRBJ2-7
V: TRBV5-6
CDR3: CASRSSSLGYEQYF
DNA: TGTGCCAGCAGGTCTAGTAGTTTGGGCTACGAGCAGTACTTC

D: .
size: .
J: TRBJ2-5
V: TRBV4-3
CDR3: CASSQDRGTSGETQYF
DNA: TGCGCCAGCAGCCAAGATAGGGGAACTTCCGGAGAGACCCAGTACTTC

D: TRBD1
size: .
J: TRBJ1-2
V: TRBV5-1
CDR3: CASSTGQPSNYGYTF
DNA: TGCGCCAGCAGCACGGGACAGCCTTCTAACTATGGCTACACCTTC

D: TRBD2
size: .
J: TRBJ2-2
V: TRBV7-9
CDR3: CASSIAGGAGELFF
DNA: TGTGCCAGCAGCATAGCGGGAGGAGCCGGGGAGCTGTTTTTT

D: TRBD2
size: .
J: TRBJ2-1
V: TRBV12-5
CDR3: CASGPRLAGEQFF
DNA: TGTGCTAGTGGTCCCAGACTAGCGGGAGAGCAGTTCTTC

D: .
size: once
J: TRBJ1-2
V: TRBV19
CDR3: CASRRTVNYGYTF
DNA: TGTGCCAGTAGACGGACGGTCAACTATGGCTACACCTTC

D: .
size: .
J: TRBJ2-7
V: TRBV19
CDR3: CASSITGGYEQYF
DNA: TGTGCCAGTAGTATTACTGGAGGCTACGAGCAGTACTTC

D: .
size: once
J: TRBJ2-2
V: TRBV28
CDR3: CASSLEGRYGGELFF
DNA: TGTGCCAGCAGTTTGGAGGGACGGTATGGCGGGGAGCTGTTTTTT

D: TRBD1
size: .
J: TRBJ1-3
V: TRBV2
CDR3: CASLRDRIGNTIYF
DNA: TGTGCCAGCCTCCGGGACAGAATCGGAAACACCATATATTTT

D: .
size: .
J: TRBJ2-7
V: TRBV5-1
CDR3: CASSLAVGTSYEQYF
DNA: TGCGCCAGCAGCTTGGCCGTGGGGACAAGTTACGAGCAGTACTTC

D: .
size: once
J: TRBJ1-4
V: TRBV6-1
CDR3: CASSDGINEKLFF
DNA: TGTGCCAGCTCGGACGGTATTAATGAAAAACTGTTTTTT

D: .
size: .
J: TRBJ2-5
V: TRBV5-1
CDR3: CASSLEGGQETQYF
DNA: TGCGCCAGCAGCTTGGAGGGGGGCCAAGAGACCCAGTACTTC